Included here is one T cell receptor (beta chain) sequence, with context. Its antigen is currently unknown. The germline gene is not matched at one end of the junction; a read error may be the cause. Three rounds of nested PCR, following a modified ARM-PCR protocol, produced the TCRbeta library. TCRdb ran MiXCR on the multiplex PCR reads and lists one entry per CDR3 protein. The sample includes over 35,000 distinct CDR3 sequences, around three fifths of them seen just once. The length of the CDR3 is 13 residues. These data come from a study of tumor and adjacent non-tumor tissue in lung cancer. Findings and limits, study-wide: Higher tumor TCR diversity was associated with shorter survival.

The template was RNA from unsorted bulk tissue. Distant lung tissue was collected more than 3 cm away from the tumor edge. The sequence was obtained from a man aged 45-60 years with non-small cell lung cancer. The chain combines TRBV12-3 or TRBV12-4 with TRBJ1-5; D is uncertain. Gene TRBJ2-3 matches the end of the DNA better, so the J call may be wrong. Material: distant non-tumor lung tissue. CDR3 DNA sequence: TGTGCAAGCAGCCTCAAGTACAATCAGCCCCAGTATTTT. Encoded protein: CASSLKYNQPQYF.